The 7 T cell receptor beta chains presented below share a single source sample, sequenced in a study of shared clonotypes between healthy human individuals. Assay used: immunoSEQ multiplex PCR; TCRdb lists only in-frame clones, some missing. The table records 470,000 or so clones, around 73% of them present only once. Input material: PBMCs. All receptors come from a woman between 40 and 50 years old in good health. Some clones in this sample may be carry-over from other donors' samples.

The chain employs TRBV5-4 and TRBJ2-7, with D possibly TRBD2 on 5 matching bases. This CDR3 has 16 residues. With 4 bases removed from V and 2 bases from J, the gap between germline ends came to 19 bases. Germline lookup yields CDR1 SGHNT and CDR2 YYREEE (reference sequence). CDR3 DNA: TGTGCCAGCAGCCCCGGAGGCGGAAGTGTGGCCTACGAGCAGTACTTC. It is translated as CASSPGGGSVAYEQYF.

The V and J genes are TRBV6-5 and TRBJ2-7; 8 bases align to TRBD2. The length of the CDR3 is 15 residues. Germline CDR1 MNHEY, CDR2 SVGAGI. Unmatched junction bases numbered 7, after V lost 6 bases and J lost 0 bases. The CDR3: CASSPGGGSSYEQYF. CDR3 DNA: TGTGCCAGCAGCCCCGGGGGGGGGAGCTCCTACGAGCAGTACTTC.

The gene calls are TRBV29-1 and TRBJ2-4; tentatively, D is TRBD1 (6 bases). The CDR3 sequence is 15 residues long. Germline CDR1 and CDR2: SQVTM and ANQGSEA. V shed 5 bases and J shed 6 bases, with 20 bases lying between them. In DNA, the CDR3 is TGCAGCGTTCGAACAACCGGGACACCTCTAAACATTCAGTACTTC. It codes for CSVRTTGTPLNIQYF.

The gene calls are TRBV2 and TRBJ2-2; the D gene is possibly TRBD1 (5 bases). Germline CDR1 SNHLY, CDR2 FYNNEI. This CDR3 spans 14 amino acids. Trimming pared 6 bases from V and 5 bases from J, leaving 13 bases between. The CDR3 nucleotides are TGTGCCAGCAGGGCAGGGATCTTTACCGGGGAGCTGTTTTTT. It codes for CASRAGIFTGELFF.

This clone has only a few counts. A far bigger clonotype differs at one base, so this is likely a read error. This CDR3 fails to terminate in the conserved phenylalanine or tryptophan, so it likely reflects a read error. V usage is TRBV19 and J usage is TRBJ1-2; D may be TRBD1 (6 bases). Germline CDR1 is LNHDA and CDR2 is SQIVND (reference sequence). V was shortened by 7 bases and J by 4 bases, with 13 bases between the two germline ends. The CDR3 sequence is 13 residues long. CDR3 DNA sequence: TGTGCCAGTAACCCTGGACAGATCTATGGCTACACCATC. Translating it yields CASNPGQIYGYTI.

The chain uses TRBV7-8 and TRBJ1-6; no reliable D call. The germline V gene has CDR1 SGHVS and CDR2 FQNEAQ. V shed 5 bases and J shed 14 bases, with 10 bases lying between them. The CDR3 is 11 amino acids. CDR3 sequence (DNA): TGTGCCAGCAGCCTCACAAGGGCCCTCCACTTT. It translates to CASSLTRALHF.

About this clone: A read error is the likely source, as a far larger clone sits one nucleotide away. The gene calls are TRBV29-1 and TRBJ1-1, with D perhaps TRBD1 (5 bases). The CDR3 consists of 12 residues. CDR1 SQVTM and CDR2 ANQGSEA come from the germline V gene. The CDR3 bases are TGCAGCGTCGGGGACGGCCTGGCTGAAACTTTCTTT. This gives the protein CSVGDGLAETFF.